This T cell receptor beta chain was captured by sequencing in a study of technical replicates of blood from four donors. Measured with immunoSEQ multiplex PCR; TCRdb has only the in-frame clones, and not every one. The repertoire holds about 70,000 clones, with about 90% as singletons. The TCR sequence derives from a human donor in good health. Sequenced input: T cells isolated from PBMCs.

The CDR3 loop reads CASSLGGNIQYF. The CDR3 DNA reads as TGTGCCAGCAGTCTAGGAGGGAACATTCAGTACTTC. The chain combines TRBV27 with TRBJ2-4, with D maybe TRBD2 (6 bases). The CDR3 is 12 amino acids. Germline CDR1 reads MNHEY; CDR2 reads SMNVEV (reference sequence). Trimming took 5 bases from V and 7 from J, leaving 9 bases between them.